These T cell receptor beta chains were read from a single sample in a study of blood T cell repertoires in COVID-19. Sequencing used immunoSEQ multiplex PCR; TCRdb keeps in-frame clones, though not all of them. The repertoire holds 150,000 to 200,000 clones, around 80% seen once, with about a sixth in the top ten. The sequencing input was PBMCs or T cells enriched from blood (not recorded which). These receptors came from a woman in her forties or fifties with acute COVID-19. CDR3s include the opening cysteine and the closing phenylalanine or tryptophan. Each record gives: CDR3 length, J gene, D gene, clone size, V gene, CDR3 protein, CDR3 DNA. D genes are given only for firm matches. Clone size is given for some rows only: seen once, a few or many times, or a class if the clone is expanded.

CDR3 length: 16; J gene: TRBJ2-2; D gene: TRBD2; clone size: once; V gene: TRBV28; CDR3 protein: CASSPGTSANTGELFF; CDR3 DNA: TGTGCCAGCAGTCCCGGGACTAGCGCCAACACCGGGGAGCTGTTTTTT
CDR3 length: 15; J gene: TRBJ1-4; D gene: NA; clone size: NA; V gene: TRBV5-8; CDR3 protein: CATGRGQAAGEKLFF; CDR3 DNA: TGTGCCACCGGAAGAGGTCAGGCGGCGGGTGAAAAACTGTTTTTT
CDR3 length: 16; J gene: TRBJ2-1; D gene: TRBD2; clone size: NA; V gene: TRBV3-1/TRBV3-2; CDR3 protein: CASSQDGRGGVYEQFF; CDR3 DNA: TGTGCCAGCAGCCAAGATGGACGGGGGGGCGTCTATGAGCAGTTCTTC
CDR3 length: 14; J gene: TRBJ1-5; D gene: TRBD1; clone size: NA; V gene: TRBV10-2; CDR3 protein: CASSEWTGNQPQHF; CDR3 DNA: TGCGCCAGCAGTGAGTGGACAGGGAATCAGCCCCAGCATTTT
CDR3 length: 14; J gene: TRBJ1-6; D gene: TRBD1; clone size: NA; V gene: TRBV19; CDR3 protein: CASRRDRGNSPLHF; CDR3 DNA: TGTGCCAGCAGAAGGGACAGGGGCAATTCACCCCTCCACTTT
CDR3 length: 14; J gene: TRBJ1-5; D gene: NA; clone size: NA; V gene: TRBV19; CDR3 protein: CASAPGVSNQPQHF; CDR3 DNA: TGTGCCAGTGCCCCAGGGGTTAGCAATCAGCCCCAGCATTTT
CDR3 length: 17; J gene: TRBJ2-5; D gene: TRBD2; clone size: few; V gene: TRBV3-1/TRBV3-2; CDR3 protein: CASSLSTSGGRGETQYF; CDR3 DNA: TGTGCCAGCAGCCTGAGCACTAGCGGGGGACGTGGGGAGACCCAGTACTTC
CDR3 length: 14; J gene: TRBJ1-6; D gene: NA; clone size: NA; V gene: TRBV28; CDR3 protein: CASSLGRPNSPLHF; CDR3 DNA: TGTGCCAGCAGTTTAGGCAGGCCTAATTCACCCCTCCACTTT
CDR3 length: 15; J gene: TRBJ1-4; D gene: NA; clone size: NA; V gene: TRBV6-5; CDR3 protein: CASNKWASTNEKLFF; CDR3 DNA: TGTGCCAGCAATAAGTGGGCGTCAACTAATGAAAAACTGTTTTTT
CDR3 length: 12; J gene: TRBJ1-2; D gene: NA; clone size: NA; V gene: TRBV29-1; CDR3 protein: CSVEAVFYGYTF; CDR3 DNA: TGCAGCGTTGAAGCGGTGTTCTATGGCTACACCTTC
CDR3 length: 14; J gene: TRBJ1-4; D gene: NA; clone size: NA; V gene: TRBV9; CDR3 protein: CASSEGGTNEKLFF; CDR3 DNA: TGTGCCAGCAGTGAGGGAGGAACTAATGAAAAACTGTTTTTT
CDR3 length: 14; J gene: TRBJ1-6; D gene: NA; clone size: NA; V gene: TRBV11-2; CDR3 protein: CASSLEEQGSPLHF; CDR3 DNA: TGTGCCAGCAGCTTAGAAGAACAGGGTTCACCCCTCCACTTT
CDR3 length: 15; J gene: TRBJ1-6; D gene: NA; clone size: NA; V gene: TRBV28; CDR3 protein: CASSGQGIVGSPLHF; CDR3 DNA: TGTGCCAGCAGCGGGCAGGGGATTGTAGGGTCACCCCTCCACTTT
CDR3 length: 17; J gene: TRBJ1-3; D gene: TRBD1; clone size: NA; V gene: TRBV30; CDR3 protein: CAWSPRWDRESGNTIYF; CDR3 DNA: TGTGCCTGGAGCCCGCGGTGGGACAGGGAATCTGGAAACACCATATATTTT
CDR3 length: 13; J gene: TRBJ1-4; D gene: NA; clone size: NA; V gene: TRBV3-1/TRBV3-2; CDR3 protein: CASSQVTGLKLFF; CDR3 DNA: TGTGCCAGCAGCCAAGTAACGGGTCTAAAACTGTTTTTT
CDR3 length: 16; J gene: TRBJ2-3; D gene: TRBD2; clone size: NA; V gene: TRBV27; CDR3 protein: CASSLGRLAGEGTQYF; CDR3 DNA: TGTGCCAGCAGTTTAGGTCGCCTAGCGGGGGAAGGTACGCAGTATTTT
CDR3 length: 16; J gene: TRBJ1-6; D gene: NA; clone size: NA; V gene: TRBV5-1; CDR3 protein: CASSSGNRERDSPLHF; CDR3 DNA: TGCGCCAGCAGCTCCGGGAACAGGGAACGGGATTCACCCCTCCACTTT
CDR3 length: 19; J gene: TRBJ2-1; D gene: TRBD2; clone size: NA; V gene: TRBV18; CDR3 protein: CASSPRTSGGVSSYNEQFF; CDR3 DNA: TGTGCCAGCTCACCACGGACTAGCGGGGGGGTGAGCTCCTACAATGAGCAGTTCTTC
CDR3 length: 17; J gene: TRBJ1-5; D gene: TRBD1; clone size: NA; V gene: TRBV19; CDR3 protein: CASTGTGGGLSNQPQHF; CDR3 DNA: TGTGCCAGTACCGGGACAGGGGGCGGGTTAAGCAATCAGCCCCAGCATTTT
CDR3 length: 13; J gene: TRBJ1-1; D gene: NA; clone size: once; V gene: TRBV7-2; CDR3 protein: CASSLNRNTEAFF; CDR3 DNA: TGTGCCAGCAGCTTGAACAGGAACACTGAAGCTTTCTTT
CDR3 length: 14; J gene: TRBJ1-2; D gene: NA; clone size: few; V gene: TRBV11-1; CDR3 protein: CASSLALQGDGYTF; CDR3 DNA: TGTGCCAGCAGCTTAGCGCTACAGGGAGATGGCTACACCTTC
CDR3 length: 14; J gene: TRBJ1-1; D gene: NA; clone size: few; V gene: TRBV7-2; CDR3 protein: CASSPRQANTEAFF; CDR3 DNA: TGTGCCAGCAGCCCGAGACAGGCGAACACTGAAGCTTTCTTT
CDR3 length: 12; J gene: TRBJ1-1; D gene: NA; clone size: NA; V gene: TRBV11-2; CDR3 protein: CASSRGWTEAFF; CDR3 DNA: TGTGCCAGCAGCCGGGGATGGACTGAAGCTTTCTTT
CDR3 length: 15; J gene: TRBJ2-5; D gene: TRBD2; clone size: NA; V gene: TRBV11-2; CDR3 protein: CASSSSGGAGETQYF; CDR3 DNA: TGTGCCAGCAGCTCGAGCGGGGGGGCTGGAGAGACCCAGTACTTC
CDR3 length: 16; J gene: TRBJ1-4; D gene: NA; clone size: once; V gene: TRBV19; CDR3 protein: CASRAFGVATNEKLFF; CDR3 DNA: TGTGCCAGTAGGGCCTTCGGGGTTGCAACTAATGAAAAACTGTTTTTT
CDR3 length: 12; J gene: TRBJ1-5; D gene: NA; clone size: NA; V gene: TRBV20-1; CDR3 protein: CSASSGGKPQHF; CDR3 DNA: TGCAGTGCTAGTTCCGGAGGTAAGCCCCAGCATTTT
CDR3 length: 12; J gene: TRBJ2-1; D gene: NA; clone size: NA; V gene: TRBV6-5; CDR3 protein: CASRDGGGEQFF; CDR3 DNA: TGTGCCAGCCGGGATGGAGGCGGTGAGCAGTTCTTC
CDR3 length: 12; J gene: TRBJ2-5; D gene: NA; clone size: few; V gene: TRBV6-5; CDR3 protein: CASSWAQETQYF; CDR3 DNA: TGTGCCAGCAGCTGGGCCCAAGAGACCCAGTACTTC
CDR3 length: 14; J gene: TRBJ2-3; D gene: NA; clone size: NA; V gene: TRBV7-9; CDR3 protein: CASSLDRGTDTQYF; CDR3 DNA: TGTGCCAGCAGCTTAGACAGGGGCACAGATACGCAGTATTTT
CDR3 length: 15; J gene: TRBJ2-1; D gene: NA; clone size: NA; V gene: TRBV7-3; CDR3 protein: CASSRRGSERNEQFF; CDR3 DNA: TGTGCCAGCAGCAGAAGGGGGTCCGAACGCAATGAGCAGTTCTTC
CDR3 length: 15; J gene: TRBJ1-5; D gene: TRBD1; clone size: NA; V gene: TRBV5-1; CDR3 protein: CASSLQGESNQPQHF; CDR3 DNA: TGCGCCAGCAGCTTACAGGGGGAGAGCAATCAGCCCCAGCATTTT
CDR3 length: 18; J gene: TRBJ2-5; D gene: TRBD2; clone size: few; V gene: TRBV7-2; CDR3 protein: CASSLALAGGPREETQYF; CDR3 DNA: TGTGCCAGCAGCTTAGCCCTAGCGGGGGGGCCAAGAGAAGAGACCCAGTACTTC
CDR3 length: 15; J gene: TRBJ1-5; D gene: TRBD1; clone size: NA; V gene: TRBV7-2; CDR3 protein: CASSFRPGQGQPQHF; CDR3 DNA: TGTGCCAGCAGCTTCCGTCCGGGACAGGGGCAGCCCCAGCATTTT
CDR3 length: 16; J gene: TRBJ2-1; D gene: TRBD2; clone size: NA; V gene: TRBV4-1; CDR3 protein: CASSRVAGGAYNEQFF; CDR3 DNA: TGCGCCAGCAGCCGAGTAGCGGGGGGAGCCTACAATGAGCAGTTCTTC
CDR3 length: 11; J gene: TRBJ1-2; D gene: NA; clone size: NA; V gene: TRBV19; CDR3 protein: CASSDPGWITF; CDR3 DNA: TGTGCCAGTAGTGACCCAGGGTGGATCACCTTC
CDR3 length: 14; J gene: TRBJ1-1; D gene: NA; clone size: NA; V gene: TRBV6-5; CDR3 protein: CASSYQGRSTEAFF; CDR3 DNA: TGTGCCAGCAGTTACCAGGGAAGGAGCACTGAAGCTTTCTTT
CDR3 length: 15; J gene: TRBJ1-5; D gene: NA; clone size: NA; V gene: TRBV7-3; CDR3 protein: CASSAYGGSNQPQHF; CDR3 DNA: TGTGCCAGCAGCGCCTACGGGGGGAGCAATCAGCCCCAGCATTTT
CDR3 length: 14; J gene: TRBJ2-3; D gene: TRBD2; clone size: NA; V gene: TRBV6-1; CDR3 protein: CASSEGSAGDTQYF; CDR3 DNA: TGTGCCAGCAGTGAAGGGTCAGCGGGGGATACGCAGTATTTT
CDR3 length: 17; J gene: TRBJ2-1; D gene: NA; clone size: NA; V gene: TRBV4-3; CDR3 protein: CASSQESRTFSYNEQFF; CDR3 DNA: TGCGCCAGCAGCCAAGAATCGAGGACATTCTCCTACAATGAGCAGTTCTTC
CDR3 length: 15; J gene: TRBJ1-1; D gene: TRBD1; clone size: NA; V gene: TRBV5-1; CDR3 protein: CASSLETGGNTEAFF; CDR3 DNA: TGCGCCAGCAGCTTGGAAACAGGGGGTAACACTGAAGCTTTCTTT
CDR3 length: 15; J gene: TRBJ1-1; D gene: NA; clone size: NA; V gene: TRBV7-9; CDR3 protein: CASSQSRGMNTEAFF; CDR3 DNA: TGTGCCAGCAGCCAATCCAGGGGTATGAACACTGAAGCTTTCTTT
CDR3 length: 13; J gene: TRBJ1-2; D gene: NA; clone size: NA; V gene: TRBV10-3; CDR3 protein: CAISDGLEAGYTF; CDR3 DNA: TGTGCCATCAGTGACGGTTTAGAGGCTGGCTACACCTTC
CDR3 length: 16; J gene: TRBJ2-1; D gene: TRBD2; clone size: few; V gene: TRBV19; CDR3 protein: CATTLVASGGSNEQFF; CDR3 DNA: TGTGCCACCACCCTCGTGGCTAGCGGGGGGAGCAATGAGCAGTTCTTC
CDR3 length: 15; J gene: TRBJ1-3; D gene: NA; clone size: NA; V gene: TRBV7-9; CDR3 protein: CASTTGFSSGNTIYF; CDR3 DNA: TGTGCCAGCACCACAGGATTTTCTTCTGGAAACACCATATATTTT
CDR3 length: 15; J gene: TRBJ1-2; D gene: NA; clone size: few; V gene: TRBV4-1; CDR3 protein: CASSQNSFANYGYTF; CDR3 DNA: TGCGCCAGCAGCCAAAATTCGTTTGCTAACTATGGCTACACCTTC
CDR3 length: 16; J gene: TRBJ1-3; D gene: NA; clone size: NA; V gene: TRBV3-1/TRBV3-2; CDR3 protein: CASSLTGILWGNTIYF; CDR3 DNA: TGTGCCAGCAGTCTTACAGGGATCCTCTGGGGAAACACCATATATTTT
CDR3 length: 18; J gene: TRBJ2-3; D gene: TRBD2; clone size: NA; V gene: TRBV5-1; CDR3 protein: CASSLGPTSGGRGDTQYF; CDR3 DNA: TGCGCCAGCAGCTTGGGCCCGACTAGCGGGGGGCGTGGGGATACGCAGTATTTT
CDR3 length: 14; J gene: TRBJ2-2; D gene: NA; clone size: few; V gene: TRBV5-1; CDR3 protein: CASSLVGPTGELFF; CDR3 DNA: TGCGCCAGCAGCTTGGTGGGGCCCACCGGGGAGCTGTTTTTT
CDR3 length: 15; J gene: TRBJ2-5; D gene: TRBD2; clone size: NA; V gene: TRBV18; CDR3 protein: CASSPPGGYQETQYF; CDR3 DNA: TGTGCCAGCTCACCACCGGGGGGGTACCAAGAGACCCAGTACTTC
CDR3 length: 18; J gene: TRBJ1-4; D gene: TRBD1; clone size: few; V gene: TRBV7-9; CDR3 protein: CASSLHSDQGATNEKLFF; CDR3 DNA: TGTGCCAGCAGCTTACATAGTGACCAGGGGGCGACTAATGAAAAACTGTTTTTT
CDR3 length: 12; J gene: TRBJ1-3; D gene: NA; clone size: NA; V gene: TRBV9; CDR3 protein: CASSVVQGTIYF; CDR3 DNA: TGTGCCAGCAGCGTAGTTCAGGGAACCATATATTTT
CDR3 length: 16; J gene: TRBJ1-5; D gene: NA; clone size: NA; V gene: TRBV4-1; CDR3 protein: CASSPTTTGWVQPQHF; CDR3 DNA: TGCGCCAGCAGCCCCACCACGACAGGCTGGGTTCAGCCCCAGCATTTT
CDR3 length: 16; J gene: TRBJ2-1; D gene: TRBD2; clone size: few; V gene: TRBV7-2; CDR3 protein: CASSPSGGSSYNEQFF; CDR3 DNA: TGTGCCAGCAGCCCTAGCGGGGGGTCCTCCTACAATGAGCAGTTCTTC
CDR3 length: 15; J gene: TRBJ2-5; D gene: NA; clone size: NA; V gene: TRBV6-5; CDR3 protein: CASSYSATIPETQYF; CDR3 DNA: TGTGCCAGCAGTTACTCAGCCACTATACCCGAGACCCAGTACTTC